One and the same sample provided the 13 T cell receptor beta chains below, sequenced in a study of metastatic and nonmetastatic thyroid tumors. Until they underwent thyroid surgery, no patient had received any treatment. TCRdb used MiXCR to call clones anew from the PCR reads. This table has tens of thousands of clones, about an eighth appearing once. The specimen was blood. The receptors come from a female donor with papillary thyroid cancer or a benign thyroid nodule (not recorded which). Some clones in this sample may be carry-over from other donors' samples.

This clone was detected many times. The rearrangement uses TRBV10-3 and TRBJ1-2; D is ambiguous. The CDR3 runs to 12 residues. Germline V gene lookup returns CDR1 ENHRY and CDR2 SYGVKD. V gave up 2 bases and J gave up 0 bases, with 1 base separating them. The CDR3 loop reads CAISEANYGYTF. In DNA, the CDR3 is TGTGCCATCAGTGAGGCTAACTATGGCTACACCTTC.

As regards this clone: A read error may explain this, as a much larger clone is one base away. Other nucleotide sequences in the sample specify the same CDR3. The rearrangement links TRBV10-3 to TRBJ2-3, with D maybe TRBD1 (5 bases). Trimming stripped 10 bases from V and 0 bases from J, with 17 bases between. There are 15 residues in the CDR3. CDR1 and CDR2 (germline): ENHRY, SYGVKD. The CDR3, as DNA: TGTGCCACCATCAGGGCCACTTCGAGCACAGATACGCAGTATTTT. Its protein is CATIRATSSTDTQYF.

In its sample, this clone ranks as medium-sized. This chain links TRBV12-3 or TRBV12-4 with TRBJ2-7, with D perhaps given as TRBD1 or TRBD2 (5 bases each). This CDR3 contains 14 residues. V was trimmed by 6 bases and J by 3 bases, leaving 15 bases between them. The CDR3 spells CASSPGTQYYEQYF. The DNA for the CDR3 is TGTGCCAGCAGCCCCGGGACCCAGTACTACGAGCAGTACTTC.

The table lists this clone with a few counts. V is TRBV6-1 and J is TRBJ1-2; TRBD1 matches 7 bases. Trimming at V came to 3 bases and at J to 0 bases, leaving 7 bases not matched to a gene. The CDR3 runs to 16 residues. The V gene's germline CDR1 is MNHNS and CDR2 SASEGT. CDR3 in amino acids: CASSDLGQPANYGYTF. The CDR3 DNA follows: TGTGCCAGCAGTGATTTGGGACAGCCTGCTAACTATGGCTACACCTTC.

The chain carries TRBV11-2 and TRBJ2-3; 15 nucleotides align to TRBD2. This CDR3 is 17 amino acids long. Trimming cost V 6 bases and J 5 bases; bases outside gene matches: 9. Germline CDR1 is SGHAT and CDR2 is FQNNGV. CDR3 loop: CASSYSGLAGGRDTQYF. CDR3 DNA: TGTGCCAGCAGTTATTCGGGACTAGCGGGGGGAAGAGATACGCAGTATTTT.

This clone is deemed medium-sized (0.01 to 0.1%). CDR3 sequence reads: CASSPGTPRDTQYF. CDR3 sequence (DNA): TGTGCCAGCAGCCCCGGGACTCCCAGAGATACGCAGTATTTT. V is TRBV6-1 and J is TRBJ2-3; possible D gene TRBD2, 6 bases. The V gene lost 6 bases and the J gene lost 5 bases, with 15 bases spanning the gap. The germline V gene has CDR1 MNHNS and CDR2 SASEGT. The CDR3 extends over 14 amino acids.

This clone was picked up a small number of times. This chain joins TRBV28 and TRBJ2-1; D possibly matches TRBD1 or TRBD2 (5 bases each). This CDR3 spans 12 amino acids. With 5 bases removed from V and 13 bases from J, the gap between germline ends came to 15 bases. From germline, CDR1 is MDHEN and CDR2 SYDVKM. The CDR3 DNA reads as TGTGCCAGCAGTACCCCGGGACGGGATCAGTTCTTC. This encodes CASSTPGRDQFF.

This clone was seen more than once but under ten times. A much larger clone differs from this one at a single base, so this may be a read error. This rearrangement joins TRBV2 to TRBJ1-5; 8 bases match TRBD1. Germline lookup yields CDR1 SNHLY and CDR2 FYNNEI. V gave up 5 bases and J gave up 9 bases; unmatched junction bases: 12. The CDR3 spans 15 residues. CDR3 in amino acids: CASSLGRGLGGPQHF. DNA for the CDR3: TGTGCCAGCAGTCTGGGCAGGGGGCTTGGAGGGCCCCAGCATTTT.

This clone occurred many times. This chain uses TRBV2 with TRBJ1-1, with D possibly being TRBD1 (6 bases). Germline lookup yields CDR1 SNHLY and CDR2 FYNNEI. CDR3 size: 14 residues. Trimming shortened V by 10 bases and J by 3 bases, and 18 bases separated the two germline ends. CDR3 in DNA: TGTGCCACCACCCCCCTGGCAGGGGACACTGAAGCTTTCTTT. It specifies CATTPLAGDTEAFF.

At least ten counts were recorded for this clone. J is TRBJ2-5 and V is TRBV6-1, with D possibly called TRBD1 or TRBD2 (6 bases each). V was shortened by 7 bases and J by 10 bases, with 22 bases between the two germline ends. Germline V gene data show CDR1 as MNHNS and CDR2 as SASEGT. This CDR3 has 14 amino acids. CDR3 sequence reads: CASNEPGHGRGQYF. DNA for the CDR3: TGTGCCAGCAACGAACCGGGACACGGGAGAGGCCAGTACTTC.

This chain connects TRBV9 to TRBJ1-5, with a possible D match to TRBD1 (5 bases). CDR3 length equals 15 residues. With 0 bases removed from V and 7 bases from J, the gap between germline ends came to 14 bases. Germline V gene sequence: CDR1 SGDLS, CDR2 YYNGEE. The DNA of the CDR3 is TGTGCCAGCAGCGTAGGCGCAGGGACTCACCAGCCCCAGCATTTT. It codes for CASSVGAGTHQPQHF.

Many counts were recorded for this clone. This chain joins TRBV7-9 and TRBJ2-3; perhaps TRBD2 as D (5 bases). CDR1 is SEHNR and CDR2 is FQNEAQ in the germline V gene (reference sequence). Trimming stripped 1 base from V and 2 bases from J, with 7 bases between. CDR3 size: 14 residues. CDR3 sequence reads: CASSLGAVTDTQYF. Here the CDR3 DNA reads TGTGCCAGCAGCTTAGGAGCGGTCACAGATACGCAGTATTTT. The complete variable domain, with remaining parts taken from reference TRBV7-9 and TRBJ2-3, reads DTGVSQNPRHKITKRGQNVTFRCDPISEHNRLYWYRQTLGQGPEFLTYFQNEAQLEKSRLLSDRFSAERPKGSFSTLEIQRTEQGDSAMYLCASSLGAVTDTQYFGPGTRLTVL.

Remarks on this clone: This may arise from a read error, as a much more abundant clone is one base away. As DNA, the CDR3 is TGTGCCAGCATCCAAGGTGGGTTGCGCTCTGGGGCCAACGTCCTGACTTTC. Amino acid sequence: CASIQGGLRSGANVLTF. This chain joins TRBV4-2 and TRBJ2-6; D gene ambiguous. Germline V lookup: CDR1 LGHNA, CDR2 YNFKEQ. The CDR3 loop spans 17 amino acids.